The 9 T cell receptor beta chains reported below all come from one sample, sequenced in a study of OX40 agonist ivuxolimab in advanced cancers. TCRdb keeps only in-frame clones here, not all; method: immunoSEQ multiplex PCR. Found here are 70,000 to 90,000 clones, approximately 90% of them singletons; the top ten hold approximately 0.38%. The sequencing used CD4+ or CD8+ T cells sorted from blood, collected in a trial of the OX40 agonist ivuxolimab. These receptors were obtained from an adult with an advanced solid tumor such as melanoma, head and neck, liver or kidney cancer.

This clone was observed once. The gene calls are TRBV29-1 and TRBJ1-5; perhaps TRBD1 as D (6 bases). CDR1 and CDR2 from the germline V gene are SQVTM and ANQGSEA. The CDR3 contains 14 residues. V was trimmed by 4 bases and J by 4 bases, leaving 14 bases between them. The CDR3 protein is CSVGDIGRNQPQHF. The CDR3 region has the DNA TGCAGCGTTGGGGACATCGGGAGAAATCAGCCCCAGCATTTT.

V is TRBV27 and J is TRBJ2-1; 11 bases map to TRBD2. V was pared by 4 bases and J by 1 base, with 3 bases of the junction left unmatched. Germline V gene lookup returns CDR1 MNHEY and CDR2 SMNVEV (reference sequence). This CDR3 is built from 16 residues. Here the CDR3 DNA reads TGTGCCAGCAGTTCACTAGCGGGAGATTCCTACAATGAGCAGTTCTTC. It translates to CASSSLAGDSYNEQFF.

This chain links TRBV5-1 with TRBJ1-2; 9 nucleotides align to TRBD1. The CDR3 is 14 residues long. Trimming took 4 bases from V and 4 from J; bases not matched to a gene: 5. Looked up from germline, CDR1 is SGHRS and CDR2 is YFSETQ. The CDR3 spells CASSPGQGGYGYTF. DNA for the CDR3: TGCGCCAGCAGCCCGGGACAGGGAGGCTATGGCTACACCTTC.

The V call is TRBV7-9, the J call TRBJ2-5, with 7 bases aligning to TRBD1. V shed 2 bases and J 4 bases; nucleotides not matched to a gene: 7. This CDR3 spans 15 amino acids. Germline CDR1 and CDR2: SEHNR and FQNEAQ (reference sequence). CDR3 sequence: CASSLTGVRAETQYF. In DNA form, the CDR3 reads TGTGCCAGCAGCTTAACAGGGGTTAGGGCAGAGACCCAGTACTTC.

The chain joins TRBV7-9 to TRBJ2-5; 8 bases line up with TRBD1. Germline CDR1 SEHNR, CDR2 FQNEAQ (reference sequence). The trim removed 4 bases at V and 3 bases at J, leaving 4 bases unmatched. This CDR3 comprises 14 residues. CDR3 protein: CASSSGQGKETQYF. The CDR3 DNA is TGTGCCAGCAGCTCAGGACAGGGAAAAGAGACCCAGTACTTC.

The V gene is TRBV19, the J gene TRBJ2-5, with TRBD1 matching over 9 bases. The J call may not be correct, given that the DNA end is closer to TRBJ2-7. CDR1 is LNHDA, CDR2 SQIVND, per germline (reference sequence). The CDR3 totals 14 residues. The CDR3 bases are TGTGCCAGTAGTACCGGGACAGGGTTGTACGAGCAGTACTTC. Its protein product is CASSTGTGLYEQYF.

The chain employs TRBV19 and TRBJ1-5; D is unresolved. The CDR3 covers 15 residues. CDR1 is LNHDA, CDR2 SQIVND, per germline (reference sequence). V gave up 3 bases and J gave up 4 bases, with 13 bases separating them. CDR3 protein: CASSIGQVGNQPQHF. CDR3 nucleotide sequence: TGTGCCAGTAGTATTGGGCAGGTGGGTAATCAGCCCCAGCATTTT.

The chain couples TRBV5-5 to TRBJ2-2, with TRBD1 matching 12 bases. Germline-derived CDR1 and CDR2 are SGHKS and YYEKEE (reference sequence). This CDR3 has 16 residues. Unmatched junction bases numbered 7, after V lost 3 bases and J lost 7 bases. CDR3 DNA sequence: TGTGCCAGCAGCTCCGGGACAGGGGGCGGTGGCGGGGAGCTGTTTTTT. It translates to CASSSGTGGGGGELFF. Full variable domain (rest looked up from reference TRBV5-5 and TRBJ2-2): DAGVTQSPTHLIKTRGQQVTLRCSPISGHKSVSWYQQVLGQGPQFIFQYYEKEERGRGNFPDRFSARQFPNYSSELNVNALLLGDSALYLCASSSGTGGGGGELFFGEGSRLTVL.

This chain joins TRBV10-2 and TRBJ2-5, with TRBD2 matching over 8 bases. V trimming: 0 bases; J trimming: 6 bases; junction bases outside the gene matches: 6. The V gene's germline CDR1 is WSHSY and CDR2 SAAADI. The CDR3 is made up of 15 amino acids. The CDR3, as DNA: TGCGCCAGCAGTGAGTCCCCCGGGAGGGTAAAGACCCAGTACTTC. This translates into CASSESPGRVKTQYF.